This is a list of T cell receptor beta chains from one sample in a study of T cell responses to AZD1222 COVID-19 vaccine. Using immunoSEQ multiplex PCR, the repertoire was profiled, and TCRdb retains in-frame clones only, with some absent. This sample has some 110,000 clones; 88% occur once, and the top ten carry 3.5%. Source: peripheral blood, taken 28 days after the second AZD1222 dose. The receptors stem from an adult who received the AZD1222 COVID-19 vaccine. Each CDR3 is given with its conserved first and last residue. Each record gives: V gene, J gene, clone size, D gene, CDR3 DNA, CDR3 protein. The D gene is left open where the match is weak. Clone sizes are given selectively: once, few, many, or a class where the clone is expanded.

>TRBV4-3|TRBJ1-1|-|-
TGCGCCAGCAGTTTCAACCACCCCTCCAACACTGAAGCTTTCTTT
CASSFNHPSNTEAFF
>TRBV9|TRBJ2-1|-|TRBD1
TGTGCCAGCAGCGTCAGGGGGTACGAGCAGTTCTTC
CASSVRGYEQFF
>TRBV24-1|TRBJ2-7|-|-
TGTGCCACCAGTGATGGGGCAGAATACTACGAGCAGTACTTC
CATSDGAEYYEQYF
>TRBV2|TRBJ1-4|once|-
TGTGCCAGCAGCCGGACAGCTGAAAAACTGTTTTTT
CASSRTAEKLFF
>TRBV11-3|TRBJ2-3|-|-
TGTGCCAGCAGCTTAGTTGCGGGAACGGGCACAGATACGCAGTATTTT
CASSLVAGTGTDTQYF
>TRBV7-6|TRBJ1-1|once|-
TGTGCCAGCAGCTTAGTACAGTCGGGCAACGGAGGTGAAGCTTTCTTT
CASSLVQSGNGGEAFF
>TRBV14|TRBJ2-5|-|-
TGTGCCAGCAGCCATTGGCGGGAAGGGGAAGAGACCCAGTACTTC
CASSHWREGEETQYF
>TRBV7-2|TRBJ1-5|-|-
TGTGCCAGCAGCTCCGGTATACAGGGTAATCAGCCCCAGCATTTT
CASSSGIQGNQPQHF
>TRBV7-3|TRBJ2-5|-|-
TGTGCCAGCAGCTCGGAACGGCGGGGGACCCAGTACTTC
CASSSERRGTQYF
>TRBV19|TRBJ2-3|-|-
TGTGCCAGTAGTATATCAAGTCGGGGTACAGATACGCAGTATTTT
CASSISSRGTDTQYF
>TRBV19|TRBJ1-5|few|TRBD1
TGTGCCAGTAGTATGGGACAGACGAGCAATCAGCCCCAGCATTTT
CASSMGQTSNQPQHF
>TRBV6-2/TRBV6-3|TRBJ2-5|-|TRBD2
TGTGCCAGCAGTGCGGGACTAGCGGGGGCCGTAGGAGAGACCCAGTACTTC
CASSAGLAGAVGETQYF
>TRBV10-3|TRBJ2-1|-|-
TGTGCCTCCTCGGAGCGACAGCTTGATACTGAGCAGTTCTTC
CASSERQLDTEQFF
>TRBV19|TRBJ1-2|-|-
TGTGCCAGTACAACGGGCCGCTATGGCTACACCTTC
CASTTGRYGYTF
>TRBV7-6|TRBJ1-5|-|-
TGTGCCAGCAGCCCGCGGGCTATGCGGAGCAATCAGCCCCAGCATTTT
CASSPRAMRSNQPQHF
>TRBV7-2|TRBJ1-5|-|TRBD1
TGTGCCAGCAGCACAGGACAGGGGCATCAGCCCCAGCATTTT
CASSTGQGHQPQHF
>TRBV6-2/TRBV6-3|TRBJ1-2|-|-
TGTGCCAGCAGTTACCGAAATCCGGGGGCCCCTTATGGCTACACCTTC
CASSYRNPGAPYGYTF
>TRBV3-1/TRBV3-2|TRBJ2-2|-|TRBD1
TGTGCCAGCAGCCTAACTACCGGGACAGGGGAAACCGGGGAGCTGTTTTTT
CASSLTTGTGETGELFF
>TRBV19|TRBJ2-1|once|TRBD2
TGTGCCAGTAGTATAGATTTGACTAGCGGGAGTCGGAATGAGCAGTTCTTC
CASSIDLTSGSRNEQFF
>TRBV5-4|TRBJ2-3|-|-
TGTGCCAGCAGCCCTGTTAGTCGCTCAGATACGCAGTATTTT
CASSPVSRSDTQYF
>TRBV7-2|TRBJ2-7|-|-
TGTGCCAGCAGCTTAGTGGGTTACGAGCAGTACTTC
CASSLVGYEQYF
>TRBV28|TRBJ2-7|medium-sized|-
TGTGCCAGCGATAGCGTTCCGCACTCCTACGAGCAGTACTTC
CASDSVPHSYEQYF
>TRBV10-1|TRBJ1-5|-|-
TGCGCCAGCAGTGATAGCCCCCGGCTAAGCAATCAGCCCCAGCATTTT
CASSDSPRLSNQPQHF
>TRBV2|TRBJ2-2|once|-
TGTGCCAGCAGAACCGGGACGGCCAACGGGGAGCTGTTTTTT
CASRTGTANGELFF
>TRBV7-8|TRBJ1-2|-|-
TGTGCCAGCAGCACATGGCGGGATGGCTACACCTTC
CASSTWRDGYTF
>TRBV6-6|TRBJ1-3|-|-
TGTGCCAGCAGTTACTCGGGGGGGCGAACTGGAAACACCATATATTTT
CASSYSGGRTGNTIYF
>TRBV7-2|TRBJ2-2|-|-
TGTGCCAGCAGCTTAGGGACTTTCGGCGGGGAGCTGTTTTTT
CASSLGTFGGELFF
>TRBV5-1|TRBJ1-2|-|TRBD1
TGCGCCAGCAGCTTGGGACAGGGGAACGGCTACACCTTC
CASSLGQGNGYTF
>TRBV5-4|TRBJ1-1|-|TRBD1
TGTGCCAGCAGTTTGATTGCAGGGGGTACTGAAGCTTTCTTT
CASSLIAGGTEAFF
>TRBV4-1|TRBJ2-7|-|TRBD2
TGCGCCAGCAGCCCGGGACTAGCGGGAGGGTACGAGCAGTACTTC
CASSPGLAGGYEQYF
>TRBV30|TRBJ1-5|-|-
TGTGCCTGGAGTCGGACAGAGGGAGCCCAGCATTTT
CAWSRTEGAQHF
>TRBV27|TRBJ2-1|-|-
TGTGCCACCCCGGCGGGGAGGGGGATCTACAATGAGCAGTTCTTC
CATPAGRGIYNEQFF
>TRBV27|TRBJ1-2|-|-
TGTGCCAGCTCTCTCAGAGGAAGAAACTATGGCTACACCTTC
CASSLRGRNYGYTF
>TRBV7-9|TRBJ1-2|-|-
TGTGCCAGCAGCTCCTCGGGGGCCGCCTATGGCTACACCTTC
CASSSSGAAYGYTF
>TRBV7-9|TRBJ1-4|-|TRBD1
TGTGCCAGCAGCACCCAGACAGGGCAGAGTGAAAAACTGTTTTTT
CASSTQTGQSEKLFF
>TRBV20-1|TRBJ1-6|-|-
TGCAGTGCTAGTGGCGGTCCTTATAATTCACCCCTCCACTTT
CSASGGPYNSPLHF
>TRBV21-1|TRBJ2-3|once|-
TGTGCCAGCGGGGCGGGTTCAGGGCTCACAGATACGCAGTATTTT
CASGAGSGLTDTQYF
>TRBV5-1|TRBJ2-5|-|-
TGCGCCAGCAGCTTGGGTCTGGACTCGGCCTCAGAGACCCAGTACTTC
CASSLGLDSASETQYF
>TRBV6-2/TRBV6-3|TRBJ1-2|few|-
TGTGCCAGCAGTTACTCGAGGCAGGGGCTTGGAGGCTACACCTTC
CASSYSRQGLGGYTF
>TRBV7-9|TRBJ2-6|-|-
TGTGCCAGCATCACAAACAGGGATGTTAGCTCTGGGGCCAACGTCCTGACTTTC
CASITNRDVSSGANVLTF
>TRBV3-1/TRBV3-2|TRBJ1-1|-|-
TGTGCCAGCAGCCAGGCAGGGCCCATGAACACTGAAGCTTTCTTT
CASSQAGPMNTEAFF
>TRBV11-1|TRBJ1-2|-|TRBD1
TGTGCCAGCAGCGGATGGACAGGGGATGGCTACACCTTC
CASSGWTGDGYTF
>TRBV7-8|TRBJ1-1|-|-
TGTGCCAGCAGCTTAGGGACTCCTGCGACTGAAGCTTTCTTT
CASSLGTPATEAFF
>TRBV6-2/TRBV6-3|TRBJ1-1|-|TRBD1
TGTGCCAGCAGTTTCGACAGGGAGGGGGACACTGAAGCTTTCTTT
CASSFDREGDTEAFF
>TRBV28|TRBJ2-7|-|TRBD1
TGTGCCAGCAGTCGACAGGGATACGAGCAGTACTTC
CASSRQGYEQYF
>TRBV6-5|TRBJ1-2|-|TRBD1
TGTGCCAGCAGTCACGACAGGGGGCCGGGCTATGGCTACACCTTC
CASSHDRGPGYGYTF
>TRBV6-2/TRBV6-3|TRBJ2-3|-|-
TGTGCCAGCAGTTACCGGGACAGCACAGATACGCAGTATTTT
CASSYRDSTDTQYF